The 6 T cell receptor beta chains below come from one sample, sequenced in a study of cytomegalovirus exposure and HLA in healthy donors. Amplification used 60 Vbeta primers and 13 Jbeta primers. Sequencing used immunoSEQ multiplex PCR; TCRdb keeps in-frame clones, though not all of them. There are some 160,000 clones in the sample, with 2.1% held by the top ten. Source material: PBMCs. All receptors come from a man aged 30 to 45 in good health and CMV-seronegative.

The chain uses TRBV19 and TRBJ1-5, with a tentative D call TRBD1 (6 bases). The CDR3 spans 14 residues. V was pared by 10 bases and J by 6 bases, with 19 bases between. CDR1 LNHDA and CDR2 SQIVND come from the germline V gene (reference sequence). The CDR3 DNA is TGTGCCACTTCACAGGGAGTTTATTTTCAGCCCCAGCATTTT. It encodes CATSQGVYFQPQHF.

The V gene is TRBV30, the J gene TRBJ2-7, with 8 bases matching TRBD1. Germline V gene data show CDR1 as GTSNPN and CDR2 as SVGIG (reference sequence). CDR3 length equals 11 residues. V lost 7 bases, J lost 5 bases, and 4 bases stayed unmatched. In DNA form, the CDR3 reads TGTGCCTTAGGACAGGGCCACGAGCAGTACTTC. This codes for CALGQGHEQYF. The whole variable domain, remainder taken from reference TRBV30 and TRBJ2-7, is SQTIHQWPATLVQPVGSPLSLECTVEGTSNPNLYWYRQAAGRGLQLLFYSVGIGQISSEVPQNLSASRPQDRQFILSSKKLLLSDSGFYLCALGQGHEQYFGPGTRLTVT.

V is TRBV6-5 and J is TRBJ2-1; tentative D call: TRBD1 (5 bases). This CDR3 is 13 amino acids long. The germline V gene encodes CDR1 MNHEY and CDR2 SVGAGI. V was clipped by 6 bases and J by 4 bases, with 10 bases between them. The CDR3 here is CASRKDSYNEQFF. In DNA form, the CDR3 reads TGTGCCAGCAGAAAAGACAGTTACAATGAGCAGTTCTTC.

The V gene is TRBV12-5, the J gene TRBJ2-1; 9 bases line up with TRBD2. The CDR3 contains 17 residues. J gave up 4 bases and V 1 base, and 8 bases lay outside the gene matches. CDR1 and CDR2 from the germline V gene are LGHNT and FRNRAP. The CDR3 DNA follows: TGTGCTAGTGGTTTGGGTAGAACTAGCGGGTCATACAATGAGCAGTTCTTC. Translating gives CASGLGRTSGSYNEQFF.

V usage is TRBV19 and J usage is TRBJ1-1, with D unclear. This CDR3 region has 14 residues. The germline V gene has CDR1 LNHDA and CDR2 SQIVND (reference sequence). The germline V and J ends were trimmed by 2 bases and 3 bases, with 10 bases remaining between them. The CDR3 loop is CASSISGDHTEAFF. The CDR3, as DNA: TGTGCCAGTAGTATATCTGGAGACCACACTGAAGCTTTCTTT.

The chain employs TRBV11-2 and TRBJ2-3; TRBD2 agrees at 10 bases. CDR1 is SGHAT and CDR2 is FQNNGV in the germline V gene. The CDR3 has 16 residues. J was trimmed by 5 bases and V by 5 bases; bases with no gene match: 10. CDR3 protein: CASSPSAGGQRDTQYF. CDR3 nucleotides: TGTGCCAGCAGCCCTTCAGCGGGAGGGCAAAGAGATACGCAGTATTTT. The full variable domain, rest sourced from reference TRBV11-2 and TRBJ2-3, is EAGVAQSPRYKIIEKRQSVAFWCNPISGHATLYWYQQILGQGPKLLIQFQNNGVVDDSQLPKDRFSAERLKGVDSTLKIQPAKLEDSAVYLCASSPSAGGQRDTQYFGPGTRLTVL.